Each of the 17 T cell receptor beta chains below was sequenced from the same sample in a study of a mutant IDH1 vaccine in newly diagnosed glioma. Time point specified: baseline, week 1 (first vaccination visit). Documented treatment: pre-vaccination baseline after standard-of-care therapy. Assay: immunoSEQ multiplex PCR; the TCRdb copy retains only in-frame clones and omits some. The sample has around 99,000 clones; roughly 77% are singletons. Source: PBMCs, taken from a glioma patient treated with radiotherapy, temozolomide or both. The receptors were gathered from a man aged 35 to 55 with glioma.

The chain joins TRBV18 to TRBJ1-1, with 10 bases identical to TRBD1. Losses at the gene ends were 4 bases for V and 7 bases for J; bases not matched to a gene: 6. This CDR3 region has 14 residues. Germline V gene lookup returns CDR1 KGHSH and CDR2 LQKENI. The CDR3 DNA is TGTGCCAGCTCACGGGGGACAGGGGAAAGTGAAGCTTTCTTT. It yields the protein CASSRGTGESEAFF.

The genes are TRBV10-1 and TRBJ2-1; D possibly corresponds to TRBD2 (6 bases). The CDR3 sequence is 18 residues long. The V end lost 2 bases, the J end lost 4 bases, and 21 bases lay between the germline ends. CDR1 is WNHNN and CDR2 is SYGVQD in the germline V gene (reference sequence). CDR3: CASSETNGSRWGYNEQFF. Here the CDR3 DNA reads TGCGCCAGCAGTGAGACCAACGGGAGTCGATGGGGGTACAATGAGCAGTTCTTC.

The rearrangement uses TRBV5-4 and TRBJ2-5; perhaps D is TRBD1 or TRBD2 (6 bases each). The CDR3 extends over 15 amino acids. CDR1 is SGHNT and CDR2 is YYREEE in the germline V gene (reference sequence). V lost 4 bases, J lost 2 bases, and 15 bases lay in between. In nucleotides, the CDR3 is TGTGCCAGCAGCCAAGGGGGTCTAGCGCAAGAGACCCAGTACTTC. It is translated as CASSQGGLAQETQYF. Full variable domain (missing parts from reference TRBV5-4 and TRBJ2-5): ETGVTQSPTHLIKTRGQQVTLRCSSQSGHNTVSWYQQALGQGPQFIFQYYREEENGRGNFPPRFSGLQFPNYSSELNVNALELDDSALYLCASSQGGLAQETQYFGPGTRLLVL.

DNA for the CDR3: TGTGCCAGCAGCCTCTGGACTAGCGGGAGTAATGAGCAGTTCTTC. This encodes CASSLWTSGSNEQFF. The gene calls are TRBV14 and TRBJ2-1; 13 bases align to TRBD2. V lost 4 bases, J lost 7 bases, and 4 bases stayed unmatched. The CDR3 runs 15 residues. Germline values: CDR1 SGHDN, CDR2 FVKESK. Filled out from reference TRBV14 and TRBJ2-1, the complete variable domain reads EAGVTQFPSHSVIEKGQTVTLRCDPISGHDNLYWYRRVMGKEIKFLLHFVKESKQDESGMPNNRFLAERTGGTYSTLKVQPAELEDSGVYFCASSLWTSGSNEQFFGPGTRLTVL.

The chain carries TRBV27 and TRBJ2-2, with TRBD1 matching 8 bases. Germline CDR1 and CDR2: MNHEY and SMNVEV (reference sequence). The CDR3 is made up of 16 amino acids. J was trimmed by 5 bases and V by 5 bases; bases with no gene match: 10. Written as DNA, the CDR3 is TGTGCCAGCAGTCCCCTCAGGGGGCGAAATACCGGGGAGCTGTTTTTT. It translates to CASSPLRGRNTGELFF.

The J gene is TRBJ2-1, the V gene TRBV21-1; TRBD1 is taken as the D call from the table, unchecked against the DNA. TRBV21-1 is tagged as a pseudogene. The CDR3 spans 15 residues. CDR3: CASSKGTGLRDEQFF. The DNA of the CDR3 is TGTGCCAGCAGCAAAGGGACAGGGCTAAGGGATGAGCAGTTCTTC.

The genes are TRBV7-2 and TRBJ2-5, with 14 bases identical to TRBD2. V lost 4 bases, J lost 9 bases, and 4 bases stayed unmatched. The CDR3 spans 14 residues. Germline V gene lookup returns CDR1 SGHTA and CDR2 FQGNSA. The CDR3 nucleotides are TGTGCCAGCAGCTCGACTAGCGGGGGGGCGGCCCAGTACTTC. This encodes CASSSTSGGAAQYF. Supplemented by reference TRBV7-2 and TRBJ2-5, the full variable domain reads GAGVSQSPSNKVTEKGKDVELRCDPISGHTALYWYRQSLGQGLEFLIYFQGNSAPDKSGLPSDRFSAERTGGSVSTLTIQRTQQEDSAVYLCASSSTSGGAAQYFGPGTRLLVL.

The genes are TRBV5-6 and TRBJ1-1, with TRBD1 identical over 7 bases. This CDR3 contains 15 residues. Unmatched junction bases numbered 13, after V lost 0 bases and J lost 11 bases. CDR1 and CDR2 (germline): SGHDT, YYEEEE. CDR3: CASSLAEQGGTLAFF. DNA of the CDR3: TGTGCCAGCAGCTTGGCAGAGCAGGGGGGTACGTTGGCTTTCTTT.

A single count supports this clone. This chain joins TRBV7-9 and TRBJ2-7; D remains unclear. CDR3 length equals 17 residues. Trimming removed 5 bases from V and 6 bases from J, with 26 bases in between. The germline CDR1 and CDR2 sequences are SEHNR and FQNEAQ (reference sequence). For the CDR3, the DNA is TGTGCCAGCAGCCCCCCCCCGGCCCCCACACACCGCCGCGAGCAGTACTTC. Translation: CASSPPPAPTHRREQYF.

Comment on this clone: Sequence at one end of the junction differs from germline and may be a read error. Additional DNA sequences in this sample encode the identical CDR3. This chain links TRBV20-1 with TRBJ2-1; D remains unclear. Germline CDR1 is DFQATT and CDR2 is SNEGSKA (reference sequence). The CDR3 runs to 10 residues. The CDR3 is CSAAALEQFF. CDR3 DNA: TGTAGTGCCGCTGCTCTAGAGCAGTTCTTC.

A single count supports this clone. The rearrangement joins TRBV9 to TRBJ1-2; weak D call: TRBD1 (5 bases). V was pared by 2 bases and J by 8 bases, with 13 bases between. The CDR3 is made up of 13 amino acids. CDR1 and CDR2 (germline): SGDLS, YYNGEE. The chain's CDR3 is CASSVPGTRGYTF. CDR3 DNA sequence: TGTGCCAGCAGCGTGCCCGGGACCAGGGGCTACACCTTC. Drawing the rest from reference TRBV9 and TRBJ1-2, the complete variable domain is DSGVTQTPKHLITATGQRVTLRCSPRSGDLSVYWYQQSLDQGLQFLIQYYNGEERAKGNILERFSAQQFPDLHSELNLSSLELGDSALYFCASSVPGTRGYTFGSGTRLTVV.

The chain is built from TRBV5-5 and TRBJ2-5, with 9 bases matching TRBD2. The CDR3 runs to 16 residues. J lost 7 bases, V lost 0 bases, and 10 bases had no gene match. CDR1 is SGHKS and CDR2 is YYEKEE in the germline V gene (reference sequence). CDR3 DNA: TGTGCCAGCAGCTTGGCTAGCGGGGCCCCGCGGGGGACCCAGTACTTC. Its protein product is CASSLASGAPRGTQYF.

The J gene is TRBJ2-5, the V gene TRBV2; D remains ambiguous. V lost 3 bases and J lost 4, with 3 bases in between. This CDR3 comprises 11 residues. Germline-derived CDR1 and CDR2 are SNHLY and FYNNEI. The CDR3: CASSETETQYF. The CDR3 coding sequence is TGTGCCAGCAGTGAGACAGAGACCCAGTACTTC.

The chain links TRBV21-1 to TRBJ1-5; the table gives TRBD1 as D, unverified against the DNA. TRBV21-1 is a documented pseudogene. This CDR3 is built from 15 residues. CDR3 DNA sequence: TGTGCCAGCAGCCCCCGAAAGGGGATGGGACAGCCCCAGCATTTT. This gives the protein CASSPRKGMGQPQHF.

This chain connects TRBV2 to TRBJ1-6; weak D call: TRBD1 (6 bases). CDR3 size: 16 residues. The germline gives CDR1 SNHLY, CDR2 FYNNEI. The V end lost 7 bases, the J end lost 8 bases, and 21 bases lay between the germline ends. The CDR3, as DNA: TGTGCCAGCACAAATTTCATGGGGGGCGCGCATTCACCCCTCCACTTT. Translated, it gives CASTNFMGGAHSPLHF.

The chain is built from TRBV5-4 and TRBJ2-7; the match to TRBD2 covers 8 bases. The length of the CDR3 is 15 residues. V lost 5 bases and J lost 2; bases outside the gene matches: 9. Germline V lookup: CDR1 SGHNT, CDR2 YYREEE (reference sequence). For the CDR3, the DNA is TGTGCCAGCAGTATGAGCGGGGGTCATCCCTACGAGCAGTACTTC. It yields the protein CASSMSGGHPYEQYF.

This chain uses TRBV6-1 with TRBJ1-2; 7 bases are a match to TRBD1. This CDR3 is 15 amino acids long. The germline gives CDR1 MNHNS, CDR2 SASEGT. V dropped 2 bases and J dropped 4; count of bases not matched to a gene: 7. CDR3: CASSELKGGSYGYTF. CDR3 DNA sequence: TGTGCCAGCAGTGAATTAAAAGGGGGCAGCTATGGCTACACCTTC.